This T cell receptor (beta chain) was identified in a study of T cells in Graves' hyperthyroidism and ophthalmopathy. Looking at the study overall: Peripheral blood was acquired at first diagnosis, ahead of any therapy whatsoever. Study results and limitations: A 13 V-J signature model discriminated ophthalmopathy versus stable hyperthyroidism.

The source material, RNA transcripts, was used to amplify TCR beta CDR3 regions. The HTBI primer set was used in a first-round RT-PCR of the TCR CDR3. TCRdb fed the multiplex PCR reads into MiXCR, producing one record per CDR3 protein. Here the sample spans 300,000 or so distinct CDR3 sequences, 15% to 20% being singletons. V was cut by 0 bases and J by 1 base, with 6 bases left in between. The CDR3 has 14 residues. Germline V gene data show CDR1 as SNHLY and CDR2 as FYNNEI. This clonotype was detected many times. Its antigen is not known. The V call is TRBV2, the J call TRBJ1-1; D unresolved. The sample consisted of blood. This receptor was identified in a woman between 50 and 59 years old with Graves' hyperthyroidism. In DNA form, the CDR3 reads TGTGCCAGCAGTGAAGCGGCGGCGAACACTGAAGCTTTCTTT. Translation: CASSEAAANTEAFF.